This TCR beta chain was captured in a study of blood T cell repertoires in COVID-19. About the research overall: COVID-19 samples, acute and convalescent, were from the United States, Italy and Spain.

Data came from immunoSEQ multiplex PCR; TCRdb stores just in-frame clones and leaves some out. The repertoire holds approximately 240,000 clones, over 75% seen once, with approximately 2% in the top ten. In germline, CDR1 is SEHNR, CDR2 FQNEAQ (reference sequence). The CDR3 extends over 12 amino acids. Trimming took 2 bases from V and 6 from J, leaving 7 bases between them. The source is a woman aged 35 to 49 who had recovered from COVID-19. The rearrangement joins TRBV7-9 to TRBJ1-1, with D maybe TRBD1 (6 bases). Input material: peripheral blood. The CDR3 DNA follows: TGTGCCAGCAGCTTAACAGGGTCTGAAGCTTTCTTT. Encoded protein: CASSLTGSEAFF.